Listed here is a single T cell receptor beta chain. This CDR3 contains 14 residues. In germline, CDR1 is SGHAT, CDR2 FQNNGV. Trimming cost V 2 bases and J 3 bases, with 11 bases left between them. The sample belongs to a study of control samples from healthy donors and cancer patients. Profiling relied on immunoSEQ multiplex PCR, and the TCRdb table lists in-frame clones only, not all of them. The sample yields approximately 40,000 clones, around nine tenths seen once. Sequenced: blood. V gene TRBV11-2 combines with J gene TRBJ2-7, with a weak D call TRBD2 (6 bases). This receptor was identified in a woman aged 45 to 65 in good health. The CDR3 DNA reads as TGTGCCAGCAGCTTATTAGCGGACCACTACGAGCAGTACTTC. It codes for CASSLLADHYEQYF.